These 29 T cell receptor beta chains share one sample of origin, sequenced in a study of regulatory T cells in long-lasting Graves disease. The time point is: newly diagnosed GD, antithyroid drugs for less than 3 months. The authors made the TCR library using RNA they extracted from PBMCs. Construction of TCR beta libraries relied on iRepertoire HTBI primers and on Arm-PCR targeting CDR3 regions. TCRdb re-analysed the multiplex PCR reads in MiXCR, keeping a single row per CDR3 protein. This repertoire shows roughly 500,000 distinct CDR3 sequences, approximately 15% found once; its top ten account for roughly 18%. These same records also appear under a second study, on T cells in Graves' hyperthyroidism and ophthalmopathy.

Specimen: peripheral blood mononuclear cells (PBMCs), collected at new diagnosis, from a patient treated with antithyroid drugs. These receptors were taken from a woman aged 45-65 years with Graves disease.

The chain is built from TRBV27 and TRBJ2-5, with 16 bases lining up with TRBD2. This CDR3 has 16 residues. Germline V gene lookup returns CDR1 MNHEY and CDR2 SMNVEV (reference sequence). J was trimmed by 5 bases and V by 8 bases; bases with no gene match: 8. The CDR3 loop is CASRGLAGGPWETQYF. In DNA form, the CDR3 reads TGTGCCAGCCGGGGACTAGCGGGAGGGCCGTGGGAGACCCAGTACTTC.

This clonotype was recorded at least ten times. In DNA, the CDR3 is TGTGCCAGCAGACATACAGGTGCCAGCGGGCACAACACAGATACGCAGTATTTT. It encodes CASRHTGASGHNTDTQYF. The chain links TRBV11-2 to TRBJ2-3, with a possible D match to TRBD2 (6 bases). Trimming removed 6 bases at V and 2 bases at J, with 24 bases between. The CDR3 runs 18 residues. CDR1 is SGHAT and CDR2 is FQNNGV in the germline V gene.

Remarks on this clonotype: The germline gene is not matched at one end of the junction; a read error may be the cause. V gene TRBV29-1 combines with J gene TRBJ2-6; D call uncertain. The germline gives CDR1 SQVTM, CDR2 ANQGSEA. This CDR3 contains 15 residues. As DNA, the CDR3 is TGCAGCGTTGCCAACCGGATATCTGGGACCAACGTCCTGACTTTC. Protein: CSVANRISGTNVLTF.

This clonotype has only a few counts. Here the CDR3 reads CASSSHPALDGDGANTIYF. The CDR3 nucleotides are TGTGCCAGCAGCTCCCACCCGGCGCTTGACGGAGACGGGGCAAACACCATATATTTT. The chain has TRBV11-2 and TRBJ1-3; a possible D gene is TRBD1 (5 bases). The V and J ends lost 4 bases and 6 bases respectively, with 28 bases between them. The germline CDR1 and CDR2 sequences are SGHAT and FQNNGV. There are 19 residues in the CDR3. Filled out from reference TRBV11-2 and TRBJ1-3, the complete variable domain reads EAGVAQSPRYKIIEKRQSVAFWCNPISGHATLYWYQQILGQGPKLLIQFQNNGVVDDSQLPKDRFSAERLKGVDSTLKIQPAKLEDSAVYLCASSSHPALDGDGANTIYFGEGSWLTVV.

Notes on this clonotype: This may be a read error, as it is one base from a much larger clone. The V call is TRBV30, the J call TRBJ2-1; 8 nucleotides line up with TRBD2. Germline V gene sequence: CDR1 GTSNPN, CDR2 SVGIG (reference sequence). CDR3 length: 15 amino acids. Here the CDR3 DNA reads TGTGCCTTGGACAGTCTAGCGGGTGAATACAATCAGCAGTTCTTC. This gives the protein CALDSLAGEYNQQFF.

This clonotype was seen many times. This chain's CDR3 is CASSSRTSGRLETQYF. For the CDR3, the DNA is TGTGCCAGCAGCTCCAGGACTAGCGGGAGGTTGGAGACCCAGTACTTC. The chain has TRBV11-2 and TRBJ2-5; TRBD2 matches at 14 bases. Per the germline V gene, CDR1 is SGHAT and CDR2 is FQNNGV. The CDR3 totals 16 residues. J lost 5 bases, V lost 4 bases, and 6 bases had no gene match.

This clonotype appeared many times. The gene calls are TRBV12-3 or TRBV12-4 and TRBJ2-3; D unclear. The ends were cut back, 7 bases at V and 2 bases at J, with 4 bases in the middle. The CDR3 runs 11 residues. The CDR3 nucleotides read TGTGCCAGCACGACCACAGATACGCAGTATTTT. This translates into CASTTTDTQYF.

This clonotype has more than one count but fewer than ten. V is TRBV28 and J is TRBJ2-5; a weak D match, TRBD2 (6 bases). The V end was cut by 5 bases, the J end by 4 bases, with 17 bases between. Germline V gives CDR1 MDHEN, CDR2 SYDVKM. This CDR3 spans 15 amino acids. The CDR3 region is CASSPPGLRLETQYF. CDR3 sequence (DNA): TGTGCCAGCAGTCCACCGGGACTGCGATTAGAGACCCAGTACTTC.

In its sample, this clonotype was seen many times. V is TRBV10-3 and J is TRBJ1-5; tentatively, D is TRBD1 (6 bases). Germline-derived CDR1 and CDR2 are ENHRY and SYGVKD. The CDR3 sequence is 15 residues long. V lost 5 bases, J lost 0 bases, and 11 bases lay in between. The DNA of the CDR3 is TGTGCCATCAGTTGGACAGAAAATAGCAATCAGCCCCAGCATTTT. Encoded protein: CAISWTENSNQPQHF.

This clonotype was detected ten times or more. CDR3 in amino acids: CASSIPTSGSEQFF. In nucleotides, the CDR3 is TGTGCCAGCAGCATACCTACTAGCGGGAGCGAGCAGTTCTTC. The chain employs TRBV28 and TRBJ2-1, with TRBD2 matching 11 bases. The CDR3 consists of 14 residues. CDR1 and CDR2 (germline): MDHEN, SYDVKM. The V segment lost 6 bases and the J segment 10 bases; nucleotides outside the gene matches: 8.

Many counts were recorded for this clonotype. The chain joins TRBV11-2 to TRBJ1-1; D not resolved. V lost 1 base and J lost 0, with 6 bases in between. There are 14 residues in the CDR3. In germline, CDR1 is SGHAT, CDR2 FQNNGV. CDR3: CASSLVRMNTEAFF. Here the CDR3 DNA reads TGTGCCAGCAGCTTAGTCCGGATGAACACTGAAGCTTTCTTT.

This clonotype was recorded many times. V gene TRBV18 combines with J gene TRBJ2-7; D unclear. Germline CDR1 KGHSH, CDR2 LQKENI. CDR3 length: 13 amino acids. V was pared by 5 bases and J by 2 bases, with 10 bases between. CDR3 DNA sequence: TGTGCCAGCTCATCTGGGTCTCCCTACGAGCAGTACTTC. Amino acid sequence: CASSSGSPYEQYF.

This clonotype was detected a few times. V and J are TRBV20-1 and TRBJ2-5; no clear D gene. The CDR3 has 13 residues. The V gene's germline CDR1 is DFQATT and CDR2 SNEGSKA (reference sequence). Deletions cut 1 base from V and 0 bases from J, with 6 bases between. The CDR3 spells CSARVGNQETQYF. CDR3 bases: TGCAGTGCTAGAGTGGGGAACCAAGAGACCCAGTACTTC.

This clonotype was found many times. The CDR3: CASSLGVSSNQPQHF. The CDR3 coding sequence is TGTGCCAGCAGTCTCGGGGTTTCTAGCAATCAGCCCCAGCATTTT. This chain connects TRBV2 to TRBJ1-5; D is undetermined. Trimming pared 5 bases from V and 0 bases from J, leaving 11 bases between. CDR1 is SNHLY, CDR2 FYNNEI, per germline. There are 15 residues in the CDR3.

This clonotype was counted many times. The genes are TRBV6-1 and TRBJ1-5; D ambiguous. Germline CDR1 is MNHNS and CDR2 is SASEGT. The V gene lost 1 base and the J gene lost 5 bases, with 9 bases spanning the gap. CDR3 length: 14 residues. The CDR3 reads CASSEESQHQPQHF. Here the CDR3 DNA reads TGTGCCAGCAGTGAAGAGTCACAACATCAGCCCCAGCATTTT.

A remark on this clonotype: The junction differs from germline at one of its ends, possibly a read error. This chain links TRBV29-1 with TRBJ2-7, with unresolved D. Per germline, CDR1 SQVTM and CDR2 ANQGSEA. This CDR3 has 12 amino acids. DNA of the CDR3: TGCGGCGTTGATGTCAGCTCCTACGAGCAGTACTTC. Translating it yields CGVDVSSYEQYF.

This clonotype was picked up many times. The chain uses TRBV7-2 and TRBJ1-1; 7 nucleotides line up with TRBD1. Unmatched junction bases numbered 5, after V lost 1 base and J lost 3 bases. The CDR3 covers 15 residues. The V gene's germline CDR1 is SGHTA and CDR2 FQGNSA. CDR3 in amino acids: CASSLGGTVHTEAFF. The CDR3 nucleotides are TGTGCCAGCAGCTTAGGGGGGACAGTGCACACTGAAGCTTTCTTT.

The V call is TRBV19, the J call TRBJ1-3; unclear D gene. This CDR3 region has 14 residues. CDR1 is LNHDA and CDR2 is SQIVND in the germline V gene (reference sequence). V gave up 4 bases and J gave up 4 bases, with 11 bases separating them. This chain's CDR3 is CASSTRDSGNTIYF. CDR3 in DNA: TGTGCCAGTAGTACCCGGGATTCAGGAAACACCATATATTTT.

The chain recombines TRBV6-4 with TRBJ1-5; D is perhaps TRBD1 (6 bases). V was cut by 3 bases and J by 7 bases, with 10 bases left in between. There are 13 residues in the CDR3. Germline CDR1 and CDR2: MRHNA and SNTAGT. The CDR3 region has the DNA TGTGCCAGCAGTGAACAGGGCCAACAGCCCCAGCATTTT. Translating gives CASSEQGQQPQHF.

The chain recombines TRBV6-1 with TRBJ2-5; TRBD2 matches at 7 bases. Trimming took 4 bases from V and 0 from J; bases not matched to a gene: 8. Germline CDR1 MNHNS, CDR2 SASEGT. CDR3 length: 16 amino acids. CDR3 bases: TGTGCCAGCAGTGGGGGGGGGACTTATTACCAAGAGACCCAGTACTTC. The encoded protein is CASSGGGTYYQETQYF.

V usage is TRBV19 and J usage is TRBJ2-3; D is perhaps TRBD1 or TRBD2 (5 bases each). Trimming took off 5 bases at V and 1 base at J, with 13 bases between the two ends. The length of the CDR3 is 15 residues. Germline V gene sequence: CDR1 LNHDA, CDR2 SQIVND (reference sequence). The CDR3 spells CASSDTGGGTDTQYF. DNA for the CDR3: TGTGCCAGTAGTGACACAGGAGGAGGCACAGATACGCAGTATTTT.

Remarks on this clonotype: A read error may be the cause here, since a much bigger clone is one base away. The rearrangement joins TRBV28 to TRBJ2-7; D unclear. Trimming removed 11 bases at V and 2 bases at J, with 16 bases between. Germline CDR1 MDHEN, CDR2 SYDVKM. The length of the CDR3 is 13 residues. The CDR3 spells CAGTATPPYEQYF. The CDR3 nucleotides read TGTGCCGGCACCGCGACGCCCCCCTACGAGCAGTACTTC.

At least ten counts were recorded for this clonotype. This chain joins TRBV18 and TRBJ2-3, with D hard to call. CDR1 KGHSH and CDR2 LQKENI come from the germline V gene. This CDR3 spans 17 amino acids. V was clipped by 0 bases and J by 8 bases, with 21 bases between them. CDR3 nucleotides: TGTGCCAGCTCACCACCACTTTCGGACGAGAATTTTGGTACGCAGTATTTT. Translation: CASSPPLSDENFGTQYF.

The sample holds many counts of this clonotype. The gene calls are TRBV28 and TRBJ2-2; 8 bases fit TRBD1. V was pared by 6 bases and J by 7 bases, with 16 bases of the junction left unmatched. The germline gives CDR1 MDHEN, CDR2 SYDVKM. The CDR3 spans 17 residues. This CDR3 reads CASSGLPGQALGGELFF. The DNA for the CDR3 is TGTGCCAGCAGCGGCCTACCGGGACAGGCTTTGGGCGGGGAGCTGTTTTTT. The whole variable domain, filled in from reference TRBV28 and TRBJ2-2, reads DVKVTQSSRYLVKRTGEKVFLECVQDMDHENMFWYRQDPGLGLRLIYFSYDVKMKEKGDIPEGYSVSREKKERFSLILESASTNQTSMYLCASSGLPGQALGGELFFGEGSRLTVL.

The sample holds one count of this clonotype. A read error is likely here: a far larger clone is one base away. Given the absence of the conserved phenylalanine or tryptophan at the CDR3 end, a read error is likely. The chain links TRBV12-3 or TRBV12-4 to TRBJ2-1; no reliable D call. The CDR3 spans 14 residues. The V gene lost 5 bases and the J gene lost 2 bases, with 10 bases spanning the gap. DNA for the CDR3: TGTGCCAGCAGTGGGTACTCAACCTACAATGAGCAGTTCCTC. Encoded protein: CASSGYSTYNEQFL.

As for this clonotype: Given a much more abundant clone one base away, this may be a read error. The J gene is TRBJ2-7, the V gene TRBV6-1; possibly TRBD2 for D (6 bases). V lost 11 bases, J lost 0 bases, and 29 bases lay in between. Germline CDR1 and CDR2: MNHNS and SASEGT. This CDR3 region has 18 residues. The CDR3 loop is CAVSPRKPGTEDSYEQYF. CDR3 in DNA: TGTGCCGTAAGCCCCAGAAAACCAGGGACTGAAGACTCCTACGAGCAGTACTTC.

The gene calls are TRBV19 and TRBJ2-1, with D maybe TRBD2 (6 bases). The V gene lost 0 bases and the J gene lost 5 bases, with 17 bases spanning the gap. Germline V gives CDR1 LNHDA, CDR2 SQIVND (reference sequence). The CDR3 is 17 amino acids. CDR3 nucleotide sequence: TGTGCCAGTAGTATAGATACGCGGGCTAGCGTAAACAATGAGCAGTTCTTC. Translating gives CASSIDTRASVNNEQFF.

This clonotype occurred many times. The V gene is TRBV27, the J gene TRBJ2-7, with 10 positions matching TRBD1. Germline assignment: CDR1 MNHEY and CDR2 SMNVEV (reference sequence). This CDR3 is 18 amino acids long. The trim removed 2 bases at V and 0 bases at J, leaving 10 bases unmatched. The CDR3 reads CASSLIPPGQGSSYEQYF. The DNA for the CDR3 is TGTGCCAGCAGTTTAATCCCCCCGGGACAGGGGAGCTCCTACGAGCAGTACTTC.

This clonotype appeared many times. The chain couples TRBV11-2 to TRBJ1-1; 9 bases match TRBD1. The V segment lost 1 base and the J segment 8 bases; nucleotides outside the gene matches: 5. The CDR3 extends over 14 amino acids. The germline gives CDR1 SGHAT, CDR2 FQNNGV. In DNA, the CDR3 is TGTGCCAGCAGCTTAGCACAGGGGGCCTCGGAAGCTTTCTTT. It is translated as CASSLAQGASEAFF. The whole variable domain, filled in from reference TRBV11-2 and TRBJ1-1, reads EAGVAQSPRYKIIEKRQSVAFWCNPISGHATLYWYQQILGQGPKLLIQFQNNGVVDDSQLPKDRFSAERLKGVDSTLKIQPAKLEDSAVYLCASSLAQGASEAFFGQGTRLTVV.